The clone carrying this TCR beta chain was picked up a small number of times. The antigen remains undetermined. This CDR3 spans 15 amino acids. Trimming cost V 3 bases and J 5 bases; bases outside gene matches: 9. In germline, CDR1 is DFQATT, CDR2 SNEGSKA (reference sequence). Sequencing libraries for TCR beta were prepared with iRepertoire HTBI primers and Arm-PCR of CDR3 regions. Original methodology: Looking across samples, the authors found about 62 TRBV and some 15 TRBJ segments. In TCRdb, the multiplex PCR reads were re-called with MiXCR into one record per CDR3 protein. TCRdb, not the authors, supplied the V and J calls. Seen here are 600,000 to 800,000 distinct CDR3 sequences, about 30% observed once, and the top ten hold about two fifths. The data are from a study of regulatory T cells in long-lasting Graves disease. Broader study findings: Persistent disease favored TRBV28, TRBJ1-2 and TRBJ2-5. Public clonotype sharing was higher in persistent than newly diagnosed patients. Those with persistent Graves' had less TCR diversity than newly diagnosed patients.

Time point given: persistent/refractory GD, antithyroid drugs over 5 years with positive TRAb. TCR sequences were obtained from RNA taken from PBMCs. V gene TRBV20-1 combines with J gene TRBJ2-7; 11 bases are a match to TRBD2. This TCR was sampled from a female donor with Graves disease. The specimen was peripheral blood mononuclear cells (PBMCs), collected when the disease was refractory, from a patient treated with antithyroid drugs. The DNA for the CDR3 is TGCAGTGCTAGCCTCCTAGCGGGAGGACCTGACGAGCAGTACTTC. It encodes CSASLLAGGPDEQYF.